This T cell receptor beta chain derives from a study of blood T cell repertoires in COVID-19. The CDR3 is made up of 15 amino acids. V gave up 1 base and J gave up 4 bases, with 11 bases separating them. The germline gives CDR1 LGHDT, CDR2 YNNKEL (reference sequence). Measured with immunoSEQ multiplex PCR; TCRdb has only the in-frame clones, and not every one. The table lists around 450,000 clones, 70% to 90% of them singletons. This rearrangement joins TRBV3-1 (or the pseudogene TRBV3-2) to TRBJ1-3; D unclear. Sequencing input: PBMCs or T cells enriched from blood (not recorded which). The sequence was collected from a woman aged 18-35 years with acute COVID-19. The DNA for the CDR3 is TGTGCCAGCAGCCAAGGCAGTCTGGCCGGAAACACCATATATTTT. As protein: CASSQGSLAGNTIYF.